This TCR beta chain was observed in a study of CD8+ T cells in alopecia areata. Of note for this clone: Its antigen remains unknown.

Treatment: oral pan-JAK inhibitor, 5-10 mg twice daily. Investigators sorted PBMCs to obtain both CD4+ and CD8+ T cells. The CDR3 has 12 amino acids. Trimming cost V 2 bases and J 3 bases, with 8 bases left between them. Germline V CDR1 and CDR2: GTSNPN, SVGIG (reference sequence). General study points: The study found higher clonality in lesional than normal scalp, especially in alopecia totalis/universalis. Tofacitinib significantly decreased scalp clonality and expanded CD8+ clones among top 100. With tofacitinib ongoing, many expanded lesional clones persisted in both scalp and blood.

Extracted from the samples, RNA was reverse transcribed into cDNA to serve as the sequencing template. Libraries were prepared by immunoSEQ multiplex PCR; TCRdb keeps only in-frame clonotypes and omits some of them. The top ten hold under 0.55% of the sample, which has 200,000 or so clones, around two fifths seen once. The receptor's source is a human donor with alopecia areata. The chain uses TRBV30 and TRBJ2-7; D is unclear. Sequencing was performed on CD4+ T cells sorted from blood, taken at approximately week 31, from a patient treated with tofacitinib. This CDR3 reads CAWSRRFYEQYF. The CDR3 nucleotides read TGTGCCTGGAGTCGCAGATTCTACGAGCAGTACTTC.